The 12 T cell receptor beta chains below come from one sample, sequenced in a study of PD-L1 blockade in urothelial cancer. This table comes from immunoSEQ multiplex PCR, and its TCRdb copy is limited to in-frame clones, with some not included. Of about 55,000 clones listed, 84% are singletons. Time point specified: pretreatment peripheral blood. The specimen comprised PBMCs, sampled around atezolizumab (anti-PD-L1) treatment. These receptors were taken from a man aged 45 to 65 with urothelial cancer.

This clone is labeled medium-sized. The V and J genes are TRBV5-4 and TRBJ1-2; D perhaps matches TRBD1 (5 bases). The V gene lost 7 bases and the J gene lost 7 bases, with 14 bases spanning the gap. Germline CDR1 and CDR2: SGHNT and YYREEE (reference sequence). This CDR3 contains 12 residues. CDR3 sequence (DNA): TGTGCCAGCGCCGACTCGGGGGTTGGCTACACCTTC. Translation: CASADSGVGYTF.

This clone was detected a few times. The CDR3: CATRLDRSSYNEQFF. The CDR3 DNA is TGTGCCACCCGGCTCGACCGGAGCTCCTACAATGAGCAGTTCTTC. The chain joins TRBV19 to TRBJ2-1; D gene unclear. The germline CDR1 and CDR2 sequences are LNHDA and SQIVND (reference sequence). This CDR3 comprises 15 residues. Trimming took 10 bases from V and 0 from J, leaving 16 bases between them.

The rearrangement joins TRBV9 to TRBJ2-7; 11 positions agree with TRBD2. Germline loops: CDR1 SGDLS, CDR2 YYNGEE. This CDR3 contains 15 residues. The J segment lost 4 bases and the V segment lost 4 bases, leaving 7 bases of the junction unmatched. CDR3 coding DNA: TGTGCCAGCAGCAGAGCACTAGCGGGGGAATACGAGCAGTACTTC. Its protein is CASSRALAGEYEQYF.

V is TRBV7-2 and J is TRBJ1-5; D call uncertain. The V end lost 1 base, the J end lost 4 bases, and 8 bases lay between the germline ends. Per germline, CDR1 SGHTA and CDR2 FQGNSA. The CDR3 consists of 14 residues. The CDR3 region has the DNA TGTGCCAGCAGCTTAGTGACTCCTAATCAGCCCCAGCATTTT. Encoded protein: CASSLVTPNQPQHF. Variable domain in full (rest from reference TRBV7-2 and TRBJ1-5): GAGVSQSPSNKVTEKGKDVELRCDPISGHTALYWYRQSLGQGLEFLIYFQGNSAPDKSGLPSDRFSAERTGGSVSTLTIQRTQQEDSAVYLCASSLVTPNQPQHFGDGTRLSIL.

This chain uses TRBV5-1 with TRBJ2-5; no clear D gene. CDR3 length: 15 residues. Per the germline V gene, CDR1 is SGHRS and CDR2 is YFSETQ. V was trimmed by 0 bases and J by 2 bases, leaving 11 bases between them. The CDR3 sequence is CASSLVQARQETQYF. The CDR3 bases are TGCGCCAGCAGCTTGGTGCAGGCAAGGCAAGAGACCCAGTACTTC. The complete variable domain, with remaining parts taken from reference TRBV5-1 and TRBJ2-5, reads KAGVTQTPRYLIKTRGQQVTLSCSPISGHRSVSWYQQTPGQGLQFLFEYFSETQRNKGNFPGRFSGRQFSNSRSEMNVSTLELGDSALYLCASSLVQARQETQYFGPGTRLLVL.

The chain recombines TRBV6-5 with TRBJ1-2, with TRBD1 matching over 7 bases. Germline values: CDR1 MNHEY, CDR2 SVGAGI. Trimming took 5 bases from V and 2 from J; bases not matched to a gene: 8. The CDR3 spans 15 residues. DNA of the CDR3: TGTGCCAGCAGTGGCTGGGACAGCATAAACTATGGCTACACCTTC. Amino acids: CASSGWDSINYGYTF.

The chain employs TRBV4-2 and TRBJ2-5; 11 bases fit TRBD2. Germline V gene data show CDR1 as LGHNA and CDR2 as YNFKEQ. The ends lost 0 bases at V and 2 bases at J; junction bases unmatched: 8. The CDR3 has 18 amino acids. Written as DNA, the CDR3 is TGTGCCAGCAGCCAAGAGCGGTGGCTAGCGGGGGGACAAGAGACCCAGTACTTC. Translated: CASSQERWLAGGQETQYF.

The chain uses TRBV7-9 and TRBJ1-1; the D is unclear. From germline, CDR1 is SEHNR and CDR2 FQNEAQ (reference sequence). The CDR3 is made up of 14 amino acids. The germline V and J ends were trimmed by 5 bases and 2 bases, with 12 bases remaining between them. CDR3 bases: TGTGCCAGCAGCCCCCCACTGTCCAACACTGAAGCTTTCTTT. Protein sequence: CASSPPLSNTEAFF.

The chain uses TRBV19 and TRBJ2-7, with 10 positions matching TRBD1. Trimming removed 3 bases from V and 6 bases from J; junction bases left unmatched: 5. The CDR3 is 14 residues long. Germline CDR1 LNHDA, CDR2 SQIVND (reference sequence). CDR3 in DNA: TGTGCCAGTAGTATCGGGACAGGGGTGGGCGAGCAGTACTTC. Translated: CASSIGTGVGEQYF.

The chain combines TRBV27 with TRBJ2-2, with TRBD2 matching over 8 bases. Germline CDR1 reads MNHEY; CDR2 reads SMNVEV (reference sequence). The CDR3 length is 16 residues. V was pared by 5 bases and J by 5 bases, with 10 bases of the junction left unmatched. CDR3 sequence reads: CASSPRGGVRTGELFF. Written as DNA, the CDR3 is TGTGCCAGCAGTCCACGGGGGGGGGTGAGGACCGGGGAGCTGTTTTTT.

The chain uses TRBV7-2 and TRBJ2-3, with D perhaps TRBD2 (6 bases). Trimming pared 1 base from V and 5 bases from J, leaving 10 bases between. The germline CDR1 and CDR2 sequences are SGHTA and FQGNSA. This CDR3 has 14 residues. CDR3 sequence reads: CASSLGGGVDTQYF. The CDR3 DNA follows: TGTGCCAGCAGCTTAGGGGGAGGAGTAGATACGCAGTATTTT.

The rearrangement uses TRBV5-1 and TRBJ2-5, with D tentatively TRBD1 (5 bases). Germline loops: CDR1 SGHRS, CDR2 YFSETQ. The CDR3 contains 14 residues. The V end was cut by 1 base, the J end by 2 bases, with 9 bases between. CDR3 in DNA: TGCGCCAGCAGCTTGTCGAGACAGCAAGAGACCCAGTACTTC. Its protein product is CASSLSRQQETQYF.